The entry below describes one TCR beta chain. This entry belongs to a study of T cells after yellow fever vaccination. This CDR3 is 15 amino acids long. The germline gives CDR1 SEHNR, CDR2 FQNEAQ (reference sequence). V trimming: 7 bases; J trimming: 3 bases; junction bases outside the gene matches: 6. From the 5' RACE reads, TCRdb called clonotypes with MiXCR, one entry per CDR3 protein. The repertoire consists of roughly 45,000 distinct CDR3 sequences, with over 5.5% occurring once and the leading ten covering roughly a tenth. This material consisted of PBMCs, either bulk or a sorted T-cell subset (CD4+, CD8+, memory, or dextramer-sorted; not recorded which), taken 45 days after the yellow fever booster vaccination. This chain links TRBV7-9 with TRBJ2-2, with TRBD2 matching 9 bases. The receptor comes from a man aged 25-45 years who received the YFV17D yellow fever vaccine. The CDR3 DNA is TGTGCCAGCACCGGTAGCGGGAGCGACACCGGGGAGCTGTTTTTT. This codes for CASTGSGSDTGELFF.